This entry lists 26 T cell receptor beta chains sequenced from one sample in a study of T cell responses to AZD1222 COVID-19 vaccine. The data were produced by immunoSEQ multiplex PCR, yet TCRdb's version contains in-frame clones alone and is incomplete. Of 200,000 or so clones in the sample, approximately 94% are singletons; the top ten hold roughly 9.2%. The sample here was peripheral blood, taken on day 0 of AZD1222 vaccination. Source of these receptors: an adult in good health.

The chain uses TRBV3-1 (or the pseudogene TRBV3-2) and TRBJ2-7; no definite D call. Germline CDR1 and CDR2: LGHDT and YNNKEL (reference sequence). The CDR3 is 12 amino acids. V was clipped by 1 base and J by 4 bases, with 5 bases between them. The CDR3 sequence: CASSQVWYEQYF. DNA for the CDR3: TGTGCCAGCAGCCAAGTTTGGTACGAGCAGTACTTC.

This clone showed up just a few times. CDR3 DNA sequence: TGCGCCAGCAGTCATCACAATCAGCCCCAGCATTTT. Its translation is CASSHHNQPQHF. The rearrangement uses TRBV23-1 and TRBJ1-5; D gene ambiguous. TRBV23-1 is marked as an open reading frame, function uncertain. With 3 bases removed from V and 3 bases from J, the gap between germline ends came to 3 bases. The CDR3 has 12 residues.

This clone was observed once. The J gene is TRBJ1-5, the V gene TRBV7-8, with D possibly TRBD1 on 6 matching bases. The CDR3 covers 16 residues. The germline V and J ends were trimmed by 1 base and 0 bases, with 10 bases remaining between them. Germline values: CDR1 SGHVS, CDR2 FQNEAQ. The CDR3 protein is CASSLGGGGSNQPQHF. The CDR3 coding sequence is TGTGCCAGCAGCTTAGGAGGAGGGGGTAGCAATCAGCCCCAGCATTTT.

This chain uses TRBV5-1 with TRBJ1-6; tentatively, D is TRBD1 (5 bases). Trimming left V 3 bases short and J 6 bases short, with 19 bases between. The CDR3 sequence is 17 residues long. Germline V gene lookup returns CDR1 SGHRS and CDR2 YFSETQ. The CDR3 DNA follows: TGCGCCAGCAGCTCAGAACCACCCGCGGGGACTAATTCACCCCTCCACTTT. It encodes CASSSEPPAGTNSPLHF.

The CDR3 DNA sequence: TGTGCCAGCAGTTTAACTTCCCCGCCTGCCAGGGAGCTGTTTTTT. It is translated as CASSLTSPPARELFF. V is TRBV27 and J is TRBJ2-2; the D is unclear. Germline V CDR1 and CDR2: MNHEY, SMNVEV (reference sequence). This CDR3 has 15 amino acids. The V end lost 2 bases, the J end lost 9 bases, and 16 bases lay between the germline ends.

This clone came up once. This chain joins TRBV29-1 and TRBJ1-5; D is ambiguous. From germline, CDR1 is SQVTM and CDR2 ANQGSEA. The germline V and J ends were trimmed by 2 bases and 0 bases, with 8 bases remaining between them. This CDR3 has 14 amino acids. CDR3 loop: CSVELSNSNQPQHF. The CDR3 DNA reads TGCAGCGTTGAACTTTCTAATAGCAATCAGCCCCAGCATTTT.

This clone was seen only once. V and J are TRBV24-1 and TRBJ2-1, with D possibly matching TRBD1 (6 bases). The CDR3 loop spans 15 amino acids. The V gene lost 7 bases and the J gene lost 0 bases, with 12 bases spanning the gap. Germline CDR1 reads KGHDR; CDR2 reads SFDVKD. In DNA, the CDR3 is TGTGCCACCAGCCACGGGACACCCTCCTACAATGAGCAGTTCTTC. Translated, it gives CATSHGTPSYNEQFF.

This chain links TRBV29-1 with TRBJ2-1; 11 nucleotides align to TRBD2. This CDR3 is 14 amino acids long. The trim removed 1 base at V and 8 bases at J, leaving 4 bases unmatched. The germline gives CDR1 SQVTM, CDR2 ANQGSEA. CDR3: CSVEGGSGGDEQFF. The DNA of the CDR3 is TGCAGCGTTGAAGGTGGTAGCGGGGGGGATGAGCAGTTCTTC.

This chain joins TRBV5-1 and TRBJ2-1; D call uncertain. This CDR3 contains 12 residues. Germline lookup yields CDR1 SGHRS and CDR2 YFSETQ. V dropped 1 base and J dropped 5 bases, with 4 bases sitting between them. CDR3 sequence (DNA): TGCGCCAGCAGCTTGCGGGACAATGAGCAGTTCTTC. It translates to CASSLRDNEQFF.

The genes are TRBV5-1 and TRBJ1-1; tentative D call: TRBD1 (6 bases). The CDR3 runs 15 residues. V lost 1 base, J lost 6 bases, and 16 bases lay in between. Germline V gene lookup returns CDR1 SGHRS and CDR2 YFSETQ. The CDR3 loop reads CASSLLRGDTAEAFF. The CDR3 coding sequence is TGCGCCAGCAGCTTGTTAAGGGGGGACACGGCTGAAGCTTTCTTT.

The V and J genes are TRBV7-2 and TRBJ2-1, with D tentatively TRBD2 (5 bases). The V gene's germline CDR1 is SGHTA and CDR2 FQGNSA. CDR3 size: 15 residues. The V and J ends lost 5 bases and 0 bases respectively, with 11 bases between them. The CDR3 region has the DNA TGTGCCAGCAGCCCGGACTGGGCCTCCTACAATGAGCAGTTCTTC. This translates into CASSPDWASYNEQFF.

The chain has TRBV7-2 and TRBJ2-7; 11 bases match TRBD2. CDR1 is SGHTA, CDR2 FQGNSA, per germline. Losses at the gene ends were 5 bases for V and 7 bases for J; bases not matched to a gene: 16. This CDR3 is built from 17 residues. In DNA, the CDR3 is TGTGCCAGCAGCGCAAGAGTGGTAGCGGGAGGGCCGCGAGAGCAGTACTTC. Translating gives CASSARVVAGGPREQYF.

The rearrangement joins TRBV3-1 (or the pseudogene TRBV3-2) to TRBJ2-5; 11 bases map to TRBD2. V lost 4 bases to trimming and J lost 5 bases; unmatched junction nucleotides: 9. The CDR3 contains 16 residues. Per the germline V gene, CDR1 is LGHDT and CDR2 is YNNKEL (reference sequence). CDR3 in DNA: TGTGCCAGCAGCCCGACGAGACTAGCGGGAATGGAGACCCAGTACTTC. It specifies CASSPTRLAGMETQYF.

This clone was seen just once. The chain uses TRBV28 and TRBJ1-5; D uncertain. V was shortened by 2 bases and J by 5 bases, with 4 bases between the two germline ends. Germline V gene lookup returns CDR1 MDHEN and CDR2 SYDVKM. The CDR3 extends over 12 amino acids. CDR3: CASSLPYQPQHF. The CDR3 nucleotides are TGTGCCAGCAGTTTACCCTATCAGCCCCAGCATTTT.

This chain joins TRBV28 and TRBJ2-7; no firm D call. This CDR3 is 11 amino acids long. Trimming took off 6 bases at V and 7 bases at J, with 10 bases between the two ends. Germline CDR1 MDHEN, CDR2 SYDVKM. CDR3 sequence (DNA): TGTGCCAGCAGCCGCCCTGATGAGCAGTACTTC. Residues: CASSRPDEQYF.

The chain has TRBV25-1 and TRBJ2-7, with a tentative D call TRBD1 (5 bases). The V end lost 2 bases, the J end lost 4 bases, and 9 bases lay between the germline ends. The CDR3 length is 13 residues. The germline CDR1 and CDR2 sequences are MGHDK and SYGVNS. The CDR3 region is CASSEEDKYEQYF. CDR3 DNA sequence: TGTGCCAGCAGTGAAGAGGACAAGTACGAGCAGTACTTC.

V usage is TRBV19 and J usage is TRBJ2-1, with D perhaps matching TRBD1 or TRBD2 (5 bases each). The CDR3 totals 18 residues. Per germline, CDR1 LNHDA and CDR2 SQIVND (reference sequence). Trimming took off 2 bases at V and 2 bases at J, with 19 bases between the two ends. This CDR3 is CASSIRGSAGGPYNEQFF. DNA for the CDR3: TGTGCCAGTAGTATAAGGGGCTCGGCGGGTGGGCCCTACAATGAGCAGTTCTTC.

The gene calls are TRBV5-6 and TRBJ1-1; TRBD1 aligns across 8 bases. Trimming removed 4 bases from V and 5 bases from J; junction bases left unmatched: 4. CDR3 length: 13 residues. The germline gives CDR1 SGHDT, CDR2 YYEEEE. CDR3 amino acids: CASSAGGSTEAFF. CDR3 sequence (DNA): TGTGCCAGCAGCGCAGGGGGCTCGACTGAAGCTTTCTTT.

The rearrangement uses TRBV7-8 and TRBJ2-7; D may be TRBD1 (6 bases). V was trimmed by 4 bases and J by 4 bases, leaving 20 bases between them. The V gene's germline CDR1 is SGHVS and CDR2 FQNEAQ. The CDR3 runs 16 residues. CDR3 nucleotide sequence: TGTGCCAGCAGCTACCCACAGGGCCCCCTTATGTACGAGCAGTACTTC. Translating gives CASSYPQGPLMYEQYF.

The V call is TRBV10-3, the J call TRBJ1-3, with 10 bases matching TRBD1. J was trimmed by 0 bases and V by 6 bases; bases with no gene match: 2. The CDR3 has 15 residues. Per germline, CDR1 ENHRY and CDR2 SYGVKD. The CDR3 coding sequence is TGTGCCATCAGGGGGGACAGGGGCTCTGGAAACACCATATATTTT. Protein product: CAIRGDRGSGNTIYF.

The chain's CDR3 is CASSFFPAGRYEQYF. Here the CDR3 DNA reads TGTGCCAGCAGTTTTTTCCCGGCAGGCCGATACGAGCAGTACTTC. The chain links TRBV27 to TRBJ2-7; D uncertain. This CDR3 spans 15 amino acids. CDR1 is MNHEY, CDR2 SMNVEV, per germline (reference sequence). V was clipped by 3 bases and J by 4 bases, with 16 bases between them.

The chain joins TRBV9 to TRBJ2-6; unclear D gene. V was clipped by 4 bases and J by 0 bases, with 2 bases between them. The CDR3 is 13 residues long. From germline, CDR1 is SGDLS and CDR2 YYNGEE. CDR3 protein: CASSRSGANVLTF. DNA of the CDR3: TGTGCCAGCAGCCGCTCTGGGGCCAACGTCCTGACTTTC.

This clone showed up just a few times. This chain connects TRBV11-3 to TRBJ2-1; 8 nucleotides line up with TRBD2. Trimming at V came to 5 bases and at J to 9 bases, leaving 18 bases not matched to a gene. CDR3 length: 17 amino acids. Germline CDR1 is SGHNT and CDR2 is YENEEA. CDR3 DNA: TGTGCCAGCAGCCCCTCCGGGGGAGCGGGAGTCGCGGTTGAGCAGTTCTTC. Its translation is CASSPSGGAGVAVEQFF.

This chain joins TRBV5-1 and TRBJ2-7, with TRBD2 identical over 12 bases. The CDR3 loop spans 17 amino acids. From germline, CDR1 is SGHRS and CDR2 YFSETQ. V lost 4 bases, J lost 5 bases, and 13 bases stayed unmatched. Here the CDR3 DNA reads TGCGCCAGCAGCACGAATCCTAGCGGGAGGGCCCTGAACGAGCAGTACTTC. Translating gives CASSTNPSGRALNEQYF.

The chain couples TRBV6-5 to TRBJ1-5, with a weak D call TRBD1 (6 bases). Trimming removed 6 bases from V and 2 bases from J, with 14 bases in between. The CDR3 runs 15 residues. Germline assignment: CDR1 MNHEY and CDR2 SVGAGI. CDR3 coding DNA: TGTGCCAGCAGCAAAGAGAGGGGGGGCAATCAGCCCCAGCATTTT. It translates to CASSKERGGNQPQHF.

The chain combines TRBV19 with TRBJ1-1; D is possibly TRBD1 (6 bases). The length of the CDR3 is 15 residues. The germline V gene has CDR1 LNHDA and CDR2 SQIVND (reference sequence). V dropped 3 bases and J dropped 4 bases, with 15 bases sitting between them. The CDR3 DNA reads TGTGCCAGTAGTATTCAGGGGCGGAGGAGCACTGAAGCTTTCTTT. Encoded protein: CASSIQGRRSTEAFF.